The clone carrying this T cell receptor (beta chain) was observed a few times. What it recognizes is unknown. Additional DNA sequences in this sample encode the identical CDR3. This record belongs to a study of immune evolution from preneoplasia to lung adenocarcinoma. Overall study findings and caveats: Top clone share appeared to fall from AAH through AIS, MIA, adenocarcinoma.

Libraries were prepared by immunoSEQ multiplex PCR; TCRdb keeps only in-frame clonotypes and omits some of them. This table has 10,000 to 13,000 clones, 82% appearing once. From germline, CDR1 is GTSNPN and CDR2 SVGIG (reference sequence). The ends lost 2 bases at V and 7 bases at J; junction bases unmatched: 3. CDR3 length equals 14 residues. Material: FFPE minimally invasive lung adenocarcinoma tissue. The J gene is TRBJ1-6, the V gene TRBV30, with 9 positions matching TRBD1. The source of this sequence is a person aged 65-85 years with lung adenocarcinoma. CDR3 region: CAWSSTGGNSPLHF. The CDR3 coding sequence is TGTGCCTGGAGTTCGACAGGGGGAAATTCACCCCTCCACTTT.